Below are 8 T cell receptor beta chains sequenced from a single sample in a study of blood T cell repertoires in COVID-19. Sequencing used immunoSEQ multiplex PCR; TCRdb keeps in-frame clones, though not all of them. The sample records 250,000 to 300,000 clones, about 86% being singletons. Sequenced: peripheral blood. The source of these receptors is a woman in her twenties or thirties with COVID-19, enrolled during active disease.

The J gene is TRBJ1-1, the V gene TRBV9, with D possibly being TRBD1 (5 bases). The CDR3 is 13 amino acids. With 0 bases removed from V and 7 bases from J, the gap between germline ends came to 10 bases. Germline lookup yields CDR1 SGDLS and CDR2 YYNGEE. The CDR3 coding sequence is TGTGCCAGCAGCGTAGTCGGGCAGGGTGAAGCTTTCTTT. Its translation is CASSVVGQGEAFF.

The chain carries TRBV10-2 and TRBJ2-2; a possible D gene is TRBD2 (5 bases). The CDR3 extends over 13 amino acids. Germline assignment: CDR1 WSHSY and CDR2 SAAADI. V was shortened by 8 bases and J by 6 bases, with 13 bases between the two germline ends. Here the CDR3 reads CASLLTGSGELFF. CDR3 bases: TGCGCCAGCCTCCTCACGGGGTCCGGGGAGCTGTTTTTT.

The genes are TRBV3-1 (or the pseudogene TRBV3-2) and TRBJ1-2, with no clear D. This CDR3 is 14 amino acids long. V lost 4 bases and J lost 5, with 14 bases in between. CDR1 LGHDT and CDR2 YNNKEL come from the germline V gene (reference sequence). CDR3 in DNA: TGTGCCAGCAGCCGAAGAGGGCAGATATATGGCTACACCTTC. Protein sequence: CASSRRGQIYGYTF.

CDR3 bases: TGCAGTGTAAGCAGGGGAAAACTGTTTTTT. Its translation is CSVSRGKLFF. The chain combines TRBV20-1 with TRBJ1-4; D possibly corresponds to TRBD1 (6 bases). V lost 7 bases to trimming and J lost 10 bases, with 10 bases between them. There are 10 residues in the CDR3. The germline gives CDR1 DFQATT, CDR2 SNEGSKA (reference sequence).

The chain recombines TRBV11-2 with TRBJ2-7; 7 nucleotides match TRBD2. J was trimmed by 6 bases and V by 2 bases; bases with no gene match: 13. Germline V CDR1 and CDR2: SGHAT, FQNNGV. The CDR3 extends over 16 amino acids. The CDR3 protein is CASSLRRRLAVVEQYF. DNA for the CDR3: TGTGCCAGCAGCTTACGGAGGAGGCTAGCGGTAGTCGAGCAGTACTTC.

This chain links TRBV19 with TRBJ1-2; D perhaps matches TRBD1 (5 bases). The CDR3 extends over 12 amino acids. Germline assignment: CDR1 LNHDA and CDR2 SQIVND (reference sequence). Trimming took 3 bases from V and 9 from J, leaving 11 bases between them. The CDR3 DNA reads as TGTGCCAGTAGTATGGCAGGGACTAGCTACACCTTC. The encoded protein is CASSMAGTSYTF.

This clone was counted once. The rearrangement joins TRBV28 to TRBJ1-1; 8 bases align to TRBD1. V lost 5 bases and J lost 10; bases outside the gene matches: 15. Germline V gene sequence: CDR1 MDHEN, CDR2 SYDVKM. The CDR3 runs 15 residues. Here the CDR3 DNA reads TGTGCCAGCAGTGTTAGCTTTAGGGGACAGGTCGGAGCTTTCTTT. Its protein product is CASSVSFRGQVGAFF.

The rearrangement joins TRBV28 to TRBJ1-1; no definite D call. From germline, CDR1 is MDHEN and CDR2 SYDVKM. The CDR3 extends over 13 amino acids. V was trimmed by 2 bases and J by 5 bases, leaving 9 bases between them. The chain's CDR3 is CASSLRRTTEAFF. The DNA of the CDR3 is TGTGCCAGCAGTTTACGGAGGACGACTGAAGCTTTCTTT.